The clone carrying this TCR beta chain came up a few times. Its antigen is still unknown. TCRdb reprocessed the RT-PCR reads with MiXCR, giving one entry per CDR3 protein. The sample records approximately 730,000 distinct CDR3 sequences, more than 11% being singletons. The sample originates from a study of response to subunit inactivated influenza vaccine. Study-level points and caveats: Authors suggested that a seasonal influenza vaccination recruits few new T cells each time.

Germline values: CDR1 MNHEY, CDR2 SVGEGT. The V gene lost 4 bases and the J gene lost 6 bases, with 16 bases spanning the gap. The CDR3 loop spans 14 amino acids. The starting material was PBMCs from blood, obtained 14 to 15 days before vaccination. The chain couples TRBV6-2 or TRBV6-3 to TRBJ2-7; tentatively, D is TRBD1 (5 bases). This clonotype originated in a man between 50 and 59 years old who received an inactivated influenza vaccine. CDR3 residues: CASSSWGRRSEQYF. CDR3 sequence (DNA): TGTGCCAGCAGTTCCTGGGGCCGTCGATCCGAGCAGTACTTC.